This TCR beta chain was sequenced for a study of T cell responses to AZD1222 COVID-19 vaccine. The study, taken as a whole, reports: Most donors were white British and more were female, and clonal diversity was possibly underestimated. Dominant at 160-218 and 743-854, vaccine-associated CD4 TCRs also spanned spike.

As concerns this clone: Its target is unknown.

Repertoires were generated with immunoSEQ multiplex PCR, while TCRdb's copy carries only in-frame clones and drops some. Among approximately 190,000 clones listed, almost 95% were seen once. This CDR3 has 13 residues. Germline CDR1 is MNHEY and CDR2 is SVGAGI. The ends were cut back, 10 bases at V and 1 base at J, with 13 bases in the middle. The rearrangement links TRBV6-5 to TRBJ1-1, with D uncertain. The clonotype comes from an adult in good health. Specimen: peripheral blood, collected on day 0 of AZD1222 vaccination. Here the CDR3 reads CAMQLTWNTEAFF. The CDR3 DNA is TGTGCCATGCAGCTCACGTGGAACACTGAAGCTTTCTTT.